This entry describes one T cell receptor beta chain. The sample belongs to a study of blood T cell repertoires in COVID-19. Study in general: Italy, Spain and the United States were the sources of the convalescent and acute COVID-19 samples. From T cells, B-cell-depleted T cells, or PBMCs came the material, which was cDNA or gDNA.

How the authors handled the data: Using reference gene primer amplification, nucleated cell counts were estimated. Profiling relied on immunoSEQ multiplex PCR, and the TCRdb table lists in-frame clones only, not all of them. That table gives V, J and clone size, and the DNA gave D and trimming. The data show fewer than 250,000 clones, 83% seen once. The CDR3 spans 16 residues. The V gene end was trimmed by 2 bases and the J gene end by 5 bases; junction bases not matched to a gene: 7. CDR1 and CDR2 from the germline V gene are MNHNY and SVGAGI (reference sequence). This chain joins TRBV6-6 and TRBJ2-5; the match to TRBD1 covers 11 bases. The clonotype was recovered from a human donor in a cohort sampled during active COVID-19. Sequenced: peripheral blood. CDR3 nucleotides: TGTGCCAGCAGTTACCCAGGACAGGGGGCGCGGGAGACCCAGTACTTC. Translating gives CASSYPGQGARETQYF.